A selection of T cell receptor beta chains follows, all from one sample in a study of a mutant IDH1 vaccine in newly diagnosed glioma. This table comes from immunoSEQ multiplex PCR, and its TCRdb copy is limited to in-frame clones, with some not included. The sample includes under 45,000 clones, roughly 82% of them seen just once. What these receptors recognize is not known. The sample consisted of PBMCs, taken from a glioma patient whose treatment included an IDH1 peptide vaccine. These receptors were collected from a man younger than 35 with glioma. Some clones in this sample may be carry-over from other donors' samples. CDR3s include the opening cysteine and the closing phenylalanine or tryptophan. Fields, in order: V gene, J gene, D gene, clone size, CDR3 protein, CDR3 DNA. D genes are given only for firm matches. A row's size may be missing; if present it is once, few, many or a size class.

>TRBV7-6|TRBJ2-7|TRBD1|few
CASSTGVSYEQYF
TGTGCCAGCAGTACAGGGGTCTCCTACGAGCAGTACTTC
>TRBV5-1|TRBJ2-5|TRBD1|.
CASSPGQGVWEETQYF
TGCGCCAGCAGCCCAGGACAGGGGGTGTGGGAAGAGACCCAGTACTTC
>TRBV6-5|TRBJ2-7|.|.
CASSYSVRGPSYEQYF
TGTGCCAGCAGTTACTCGGTGCGGGGCCCGTCCTACGAGCAGTACTTC
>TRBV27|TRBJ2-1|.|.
CASSDRWDSSYNEQFF
TGTGCCAGCAGTGACAGATGGGATAGCTCCTACAATGAGCAGTTCTTC
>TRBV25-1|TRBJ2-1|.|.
CASSERGNEQFF
TGTGCCAGCAGTGAACGAGGGAATGAGCAGTTCTTC
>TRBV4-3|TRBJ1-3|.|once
CGSGVPGNTIYF
TGCGGGTCGGGAGTTCCTGGAAACACCATATATTTT
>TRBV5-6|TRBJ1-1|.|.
CASSFRVWGPTEAFF
TGTGCCAGCAGCTTCAGGGTATGGGGGCCCACTGAAGCTTTCTTT
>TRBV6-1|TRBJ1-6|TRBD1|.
CASSELGQGTGSNNSPLHF
TGTGCCAGCAGTGAACTTGGGCAGGGGACAGGCTCTAATAATTCACCCCTCCACTTT
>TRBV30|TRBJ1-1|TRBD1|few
CAWTRDRGRTEAFF
TGTGCCTGGACCAGGGACAGGGGGCGAACTGAAGCTTTCTTT
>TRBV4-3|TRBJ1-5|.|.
CASSQDAGRGDSNQPQHF
TGCGCCAGCAGCCAAGATGCGGGGCGAGGGGATAGCAATCAGCCCCAGCATTTT
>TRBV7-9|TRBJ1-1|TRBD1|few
CASSLARGRVNTEAFF
TGTGCCAGCAGCTTAGCCAGGGGGCGGGTGAACACTGAAGCTTTCTTT
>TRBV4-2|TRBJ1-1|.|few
CASSQDPGSTEAFF
TGTGCCAGCAGCCAAGATCCGGGGAGCACTGAAGCTTTCTTT
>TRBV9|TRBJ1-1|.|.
CASSGGKGGNTEAFF
TGTGCCAGCAGCGGGGGCAAGGGAGGAAACACTGAAGCTTTCTTT
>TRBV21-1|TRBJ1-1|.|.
CAALFPDREGGTEAFF
TGTGCCGCCTTGTTCCCTGACAGGGAGGGAGGCACTGAAGCTTTCTTT
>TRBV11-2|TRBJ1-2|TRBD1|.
CAWAGQGGGYTF
TGTGCCTGGGCGGGACAGGGCGGAGGCTACACCTTC
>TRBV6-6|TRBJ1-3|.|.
CASIPQGSGNTIYF
TGTGCCAGCATCCCCCAGGGGAGTGGAAACACCATATATTTT
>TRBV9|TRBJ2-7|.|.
CASSTARGLGYEQYF
TGTGCCAGCAGCACCGCCCGAGGGCTCGGGTACGAGCAGTACTTC
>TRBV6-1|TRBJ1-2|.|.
CASSAEWGYTNYGYTF
TGTGCCAGCAGTGCCGAATGGGGGTACACTAACTATGGCTACACCTTC
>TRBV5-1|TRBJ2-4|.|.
CASSFQPPKTIAKNIQYF
TGCGCCAGCAGCTTTCAGCCACCTAAAACAATAGCCAAAAACATTCAGTACTTC
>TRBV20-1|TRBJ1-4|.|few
CSAPRGEKLFF
TGCAGTGCTCCCCGTGGGGAAAAACTGTTTTTT
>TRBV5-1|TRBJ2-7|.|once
CASSLGFQGYEQYF
TGCGCCAGCAGCTTGGGGTTCCAGGGTTACGAGCAGTACTTC
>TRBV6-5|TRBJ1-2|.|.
CASSYGTGSLGYTF
TGTGCCAGCAGTTATGGGACCGGTTCCCTAGGCTACACCTTC
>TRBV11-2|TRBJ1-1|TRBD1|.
CASKLLRGRRGPEAFF
TGTGCCAGCAAGTTACTTAGGGGGCGCAGGGGGCCTGAAGCTTTCTTT
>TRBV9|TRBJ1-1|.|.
CASSRGPRPEFSTEAFF
TGTGCCAGCAGTCGGGGCCCCCGACCCGAATTTAGCACTGAAGCTTTCTTT
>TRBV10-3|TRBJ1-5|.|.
CAISEGYRDSNQPQHF
TGTGCCATCAGTGAGGGGTACAGAGATAGCAATCAGCCCCAGCATTTT
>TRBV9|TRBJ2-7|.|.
CASSERALDEQYF
TGTGCCAGCAGCGAACGGGCTCTAGACGAGCAGTACTTC
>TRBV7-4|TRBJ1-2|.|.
CASSLVGLGAIGYTF
TGTGCCAGCAGCTTAGTAGGGCTGGGGGCTATAGGCTACACCTTC
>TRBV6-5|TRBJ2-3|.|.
CASSYSGDTQYF
TGTGCCAGCAGTTACTCGGGAGATACGCAGTATTTT
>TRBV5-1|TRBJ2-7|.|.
CASSLAVGTVYEQYF
TGCGCCAGCAGCTTGGCCGTAGGGACCGTCTACGAGCAGTACTTC
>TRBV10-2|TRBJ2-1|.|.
CASSESEGGEQFF
TGCGCCAGCAGTGAGTCCGAGGGGGGTGAGCAGTTCTTC
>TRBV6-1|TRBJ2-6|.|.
CASSVPRGAGANVLTF
TGTGCCAGCAGTGTACCGAGGGGAGCTGGGGCCAACGTCCTGACTTTC
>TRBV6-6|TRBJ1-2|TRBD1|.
CASSYPGTGVNYGYTF
TGTGCCAGCAGTTATCCCGGGACAGGGGTAAACTATGGCTACACCTTC
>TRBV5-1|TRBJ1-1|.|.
CASSLIPTGNTEAFF
TGCGCCAGCAGCTTGATTCCGACGGGGAACACTGAAGCTTTCTTT
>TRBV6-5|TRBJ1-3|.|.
CASSYYRVPGNTIYF
TGTGCCAGCAGTTACTATAGGGTCCCTGGAAACACCATATATTTT
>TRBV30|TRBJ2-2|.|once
CAWSVAHGGELFF
TGTGCCTGGAGTGTTGCACATGGCGGGGAGCTGTTTTTT
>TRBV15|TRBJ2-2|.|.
CATSRRDLLGSVSNTGELFF
TGTGCCACCAGCAGGAGAGATCTTCTAGGCTCTGTCTCGAACACCGGGGAGCTGTTTTTT
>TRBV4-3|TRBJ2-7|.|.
CASSQMSGGEQYF
TGCGCCAGCAGCCAAATGTCTGGGGGCGAGCAGTACTTC
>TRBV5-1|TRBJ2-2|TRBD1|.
CASSRTGGGTGELFF
TGCGCCAGCAGCCGGACAGGGGGAGGCACCGGGGAGCTGTTTTTT
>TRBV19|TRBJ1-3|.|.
CASSIGFGGLSSGNTIYF
TGTGCCAGTAGTATTGGGTTCGGCGGACTTAGCTCTGGAAACACCATATATTTT
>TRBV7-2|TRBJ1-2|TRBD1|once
CASSLSGTGVNYGYTF
TGTGCCAGCAGCCTTTCCGGGACAGGGGTAAACTATGGCTACACCTTC
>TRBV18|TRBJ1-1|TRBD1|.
CASSDRGWRGTEAFF
TGTGCCAGCTCAGACAGGGGATGGCGTGGCACTGAAGCTTTCTTT
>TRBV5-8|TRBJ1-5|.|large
CASSPDSSNQPQHF
TGTGCCAGCAGTCCTGACAGTAGCAATCAGCCCCAGCATTTT
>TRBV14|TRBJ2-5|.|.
CASSLHKTQYF
TGTGCCAGCAGCCTCCATAAGACCCAGTACTTC
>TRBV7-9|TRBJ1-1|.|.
CASSLRGQVNTEAFF
TGTGCCAGCAGCTTAAGGGGTCAGGTGAACACTGAAGCTTTCTTT
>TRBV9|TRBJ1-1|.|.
CASSVTGFISEAFF
TGTGCCAGCAGCGTAACAGGTTTTATCTCTGAAGCTTTCTTT
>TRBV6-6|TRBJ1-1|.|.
CASSLPTEAFF
TGTGCCAGCAGTTTACCCACTGAAGCTTTCTTT
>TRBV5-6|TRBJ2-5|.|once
CASSQGYQETQYF
TGTGCCAGCAGCCAGGGATATCAAGAGACCCAGTACTTC
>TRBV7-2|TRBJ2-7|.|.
CASSLALTNPSYEQYF
TGTGCCAGCAGCTTAGCGCTAACAAACCCCTCCTACGAGCAGTACTTC
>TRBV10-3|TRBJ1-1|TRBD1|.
CAISGTGGTEAFF
TGTGCCATCAGTGGAACAGGGGGCACTGAAGCTTTCTTT
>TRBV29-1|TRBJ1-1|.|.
CSVGWGGKNTEAFF
TGCAGCGTGGGTTGGGGGGGGAAGAACACTGAAGCTTTCTTT
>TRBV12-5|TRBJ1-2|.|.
CASGLYSNYGYTF
TGTGCTAGTGGTTTGTATTCGAACTATGGCTACACCTTC
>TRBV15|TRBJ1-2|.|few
CATSGGGNPNYGYTF
TGTGCCACCAGCGGGGGGGGTAATCCTAACTATGGCTACACCTTC
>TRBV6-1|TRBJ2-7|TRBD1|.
CASSTDRGPYYEQYF
TGTGCCAGCAGTACGGACAGGGGCCCTTACTACGAGCAGTACTTC
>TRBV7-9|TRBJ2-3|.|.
CASSSLGDTQYF
TGTGCCAGCAGCTCCTTGGGCGATACGCAGTATTTT